This TCR beta chain comes out of a study of T cells in Graves' hyperthyroidism and ophthalmopathy (dated by TCRdb to between 2017 and 2020). Background on the whole study: Peripheral blood was collected at initial diagnosis, before any treatment. The paper reports TCR Vbeta CDR3 sequencing of 140 or so peripheral blood samples: some 44 ophthalmopathy, fewer than 85 hyperthyroidism and 17 progressor patients. TCR V-J signatures able to tell the groups apart were searched for in a discovery cohort of about a hundred patients, of whom approximately 40 had Graves' ophthalmopathy and 55 to 65 had stable Graves' hyperthyroidism. The roughly 91 discovery patients were randomly divided into training and test sets at a 7:3 ratio. Following sampling, methimazole starting at 30 mg daily was given to hyperthyroidism patients, and high-dose intravenous methylprednisolone was given to ophthalmopathy patients. An independent validation cohort of under 20 hyperthyroidism patients and about 16 patients who later progressed to ophthalmopathy tested prospective prediction of ophthalmopathy. In addition, the study compared T-cell repertoires in thyroid tissue and in blood from 6 or 7 Graves' hyperthyroidism patients. What the research found in general, with its limitations: Sample size was not statistically predetermined, and blinding of investigators to group allocation was not performed. A model built on a 13 V-J signature distinguished ophthalmopathy from stable hyperthyroidism, reaching about 88% sensitivity and about 81% specificity in cross-validation and 80%/75% in testing. Most expanded thyroid clonotypes (frequency above 0.001) were also detected in blood, a finding suggesting that blood repertoires may reflect thyroid immune responses. In validation, the model predicted progression to ophthalmopathy a median of 6.5 months before onset, with 70% to 71% sensitivity and roughly 77% specificity.

The TCR beta CDR3 regions were amplified from RNA transcripts. The TCR CDR3 was subjected to a first round of RT-PCR using the HTBI primer set and the Qiagen OneStep RT-PCR kit. Libraries were constructed in a second round of multiplex PCR, after which size selection and purification were performed. The libraries were sequenced on an Illumina HiSeq2000 using paired-end 100 bp reads. The source study handled its data this way. Raw data were processed with SOAPnuke, discarding reads with adapters, uncalled bases, mean Phred below 15, or no exact constant-primer or identifier match. COPE v1.2.5 was used to merge high-quality paired reads, and clonotypes were defined as unique nucleotide sequences. MiTCR v1.1 was used to align the clonotypes against IMGT TRBV, TRBD and TRBJ reference segments. Only V-J combinations with frequency above 0.0001, covering about 99% of repertoires, were analysed. The TCS score was defined as the ratio of F50 (clonal expansion) to E x V (chaos), calculated using BLOSUM62-based TCRdist between CDR3 peptides within each V-J. Welch's t-statistics and random forest reduced around 520 V-J features to 10 to 15, which were used in a naive Bayes classifier (R e1071). TCRdb ran its own pipeline on the public reads, namely fastp trimming at Q25 and MiXCR clone calling, and kept in-frame beta chains. Rows matching on CDR3 protein sequence are summarized as one entry with the most common DNA and genes. The V and J calls here are based on TCRdb, not the publication. Here the sample has roughly 700,000 distinct CDR3 sequences; roughly 17% occur a single time. Clones ranked in the top ten supply 15% of the sample.

Spanning cysteine to phenylalanine, the CDR3 consists of 16 amino acids. Only CDR3 DNA remains: 48 bases, in frame from the first base. V loses 5 bases of germline sequence and J loses 1 base, and the interval between the two ends is 15 bases. CDR1 is given as MNHEY and CDR2 as SVGEGT, both from the germline V gene. Stable Graves' hyperthyroidism was defined as the absence of progression to ophthalmopathy over 18 months of follow-up. Hyperthyroidism patients were newly diagnosed, had a disease duration of under 2 months, and were aged 18 to 65 years. Exclusion was applied to patients with uncontrolled infections, other autoimmune diseases, pregnancy or lactation. Diagnoses were established on the basis of clinical symptoms, serum thyroxine and TRAb, thyroid ultrasound, and orbital computed tomography. PBMCs were isolated from approximately 10 ml of fresh peripheral blood by Ficoll-Paque density gradient centrifugation. Total RNA was extracted using Trizol reagent, and RNA quality was assessed on an Agilent 2100 Bioanalyzer.

Ten or more counts support this clonotype. Which antigen it targets is not known. No much larger clone exists at a distance of one base, and base qualities are not known. The sequence came from a man in his fifties with Graves' hyperthyroidism. The specimen sequenced was blood. This receptor chain uses TRBV6-2 or TRBV6-3 and TRBJ1-5, with a weak D call of TRBD1 (5 bases match). The DNA sequence follows: TGTGCCAGCAGTCGCCCAGGGCGTGGAAGCAATCAGCCCCAGCATTTT. Its amino acids are CASSRPGRGSNQPQHF.